These 21 T cell receptor beta chains were all obtained from the same sample, sequenced in a study of cytomegalovirus exposure and HLA in healthy donors. It was with 60 Vbeta and 13 Jbeta primers that the PCR ran. Assay used: immunoSEQ multiplex PCR; TCRdb lists only in-frame clones, some missing. This sample's table has roughly 100,000 clones. Sequenced: PBMCs. These receptors were collected from a woman aged 25-40 years in good health and CMV-seronegative.

Its frequency marks this clone as large. The V call is TRBV19, the J call TRBJ1-1; 7 nucleotides agree with TRBD1. The CDR3 runs 13 residues. The J segment lost 5 bases and the V segment lost 6 bases, leaving 6 bases of the junction unmatched. The V gene's germline CDR1 is LNHDA and CDR2 SQIVND (reference sequence). CDR3 sequence reads: CASSSTGRTEAFF. The CDR3 nucleotides read TGTGCCAGTAGCTCGACAGGGAGAACTGAAGCTTTCTTT.

J is TRBJ1-5 and V is TRBV19, with D uncertain. The germline V and J ends were trimmed by 1 base and 0 bases, with 10 bases remaining between them. The CDR3 runs 16 residues. Germline CDR1 LNHDA, CDR2 SQIVND (reference sequence). The CDR3 region is CASSIGFAYSNQPQHF. The CDR3 DNA reads TGTGCCAGTAGTATAGGATTCGCGTATAGCAATCAGCCCCAGCATTTT.

The chain joins TRBV5-1 to TRBJ1-2; 7 bases match TRBD1. Per the germline V gene, CDR1 is SGHRS and CDR2 is YFSETQ. The CDR3 contains 14 residues. The trim removed 0 bases at V and 6 bases at J, leaving 5 bases unmatched. The CDR3 region has the DNA TGCGCCAGCAGCTTGGAGGGGGCGAGTGATGGCTACACCTTC. Protein sequence: CASSLEGASDGYTF.

The genes are TRBV27 and TRBJ1-2, with no clear D. The V gene lost 6 bases and the J gene lost 0 bases, with 14 bases spanning the gap. The germline V gene encodes CDR1 MNHEY and CDR2 SMNVEV (reference sequence). The CDR3 is 15 amino acids. CDR3 DNA sequence: TGTGCCAGCAGCGCGGATACCACCCCTAACTATGGCTACACCTTC. Translating it yields CASSADTTPNYGYTF.

This chain links TRBV27 with TRBJ1-4; a weak D match, TRBD1 (5 bases). Trimming took off 4 bases at V and 0 bases at J, with 18 bases between the two ends. Germline assignment: CDR1 MNHEY and CDR2 SMNVEV (reference sequence). The CDR3 is 18 residues long. The CDR3 nucleotides read TGTGCCAGCAGTTCTCGTTTGGGGAGGGGATCAACTAATGAAAAACTGTTTTTT. Protein sequence: CASSSRLGRGSTNEKLFF.

This rearrangement joins TRBV15 to TRBJ1-2; D gene ambiguous. The CDR3 contains 14 residues. Trimming took off 0 bases at V and 2 bases at J, with 7 bases between the two ends. CDR1 LNHNV and CDR2 YYDKDF come from the germline V gene (reference sequence). The CDR3 nucleotides are TGTGCCACCAGCAGAGAAGACGGGAACTATGGCTACACCTTC. It is translated as CATSREDGNYGYTF. Using reference TRBV15 and TRBJ1-2 for the parts outside the CDR3, the full variable domain is DAMVIQNPRYQVTQFGKPVTLSCSQTLNHNVMYWYQQKSSQAPKLLFHYYDKDFNNEADTPDNFQSRRPNTSFCFLDIRSPGLGDTAMYLCATSREDGNYGYTFGSGTRLTVV.

This sequence joins TRBV7-2 and TRBJ2-5; 8 bases line up with TRBD2. CDR3 length: 13 residues. Per the germline V gene, CDR1 is SGHTA and CDR2 is FQGNSA. The ends lost 6 bases at V and 1 base at J; junction bases unmatched: 1. The CDR3 protein is CASRAGGQETQYF. The CDR3 region has the DNA TGTGCCAGCAGGGCGGGAGGCCAAGAGACCCAGTACTTC.

This sequence joins TRBV30 and TRBJ1-3; possible D gene TRBD1, 5 bases. The V end was cut by 0 bases, the J end by 6 bases, with 15 bases between. The CDR3 has 15 amino acids. CDR1 and CDR2 (germline): GTSNPN, SVGIG (reference sequence). CDR3: CAWSVLGREANTIYF. For the CDR3, the DNA is TGTGCCTGGAGTGTATTGGGCAGGGAGGCAAACACCATATATTTT.

Of note for this clone: The sample holds other DNA sequences that translate to the same CDR3. The rearrangement joins TRBV28 to TRBJ2-7; TRBD1 agrees at 7 bases. This CDR3 is built from 16 residues. J lost 0 bases, V lost 5 bases, and 10 bases had no gene match. Germline values: CDR1 MDHEN, CDR2 SYDVKM. The CDR3 spells CASSKARQGNSYEQYF. The CDR3 DNA reads as TGTGCCAGCAGTAAAGCGAGACAGGGAAACTCCTACGAGCAGTACTTC.

The chain links TRBV7-9 to TRBJ2-2; 8 nucleotides agree with TRBD1. This CDR3 spans 13 amino acids. Per germline, CDR1 SEHNR and CDR2 FQNEAQ (reference sequence). V dropped 4 bases and J dropped 6; count of bases not matched to a gene: 1. The DNA for the CDR3 is TGTGCCAGCAGCTGGACAGGGTCCGGGGAGCTGTTTTTT. This encodes CASSWTGSGELFF.

The chain combines TRBV5-1 with TRBJ2-2; TRBD1 aligns across 11 bases. J gave up 4 bases and V 4 bases, and 6 bases lay outside the gene matches. The CDR3 runs to 16 residues. Germline V gene data show CDR1 as SGHRS and CDR2 as YFSETQ. CDR3 coding DNA: TGCGCCAGCAGCCAGGGACAGGGGGATACCACCGGGGAGCTGTTTTTT. Encoded protein: CASSQGQGDTTGELFF.

The gene calls are TRBV5-1 and TRBJ1-1, with D tentatively TRBD1 (5 bases). With 4 bases removed from V and 0 bases from J, the gap between germline ends came to 13 bases. Germline V CDR1 and CDR2: SGHRS, YFSETQ. This CDR3 comprises 15 residues. For the CDR3, the DNA is TGCGCCAGCAGCCTTCGACAGAGCATGAACACTGAAGCTTTCTTT. It encodes CASSLRQSMNTEAFF.

V usage is TRBV9 and J usage is TRBJ2-2; 8 bases are shared with TRBD1. Germline CDR1 reads SGDLS; CDR2 reads YYNGEE. After removal of 2 bases from V and 2 bases from J, the junction contained 2 bases not matched to a gene. The CDR3 sequence is 15 residues long. This CDR3 reads CASSVGTGNTGELFF. The CDR3 nucleotides are TGTGCCAGCAGCGTCGGGACAGGCAACACCGGGGAGCTGTTTTTT.

The rearrangement links TRBV28 to TRBJ2-1; TRBD2 matches at 10 bases. CDR3 length: 15 residues. Germline V lookup: CDR1 MDHEN, CDR2 SYDVKM. The ends lost 7 bases at V and 6 bases at J; junction bases unmatched: 9. The CDR3 region has the DNA TGTGCCAGCACCCCTAGCGGGAGAGGGTTCAATGAGCAGTTCTTC. Translated: CASTPSGRGFNEQFF.

The chain uses TRBV28 and TRBJ1-1; TRBD1 matches at 7 bases. The CDR3 covers 12 residues. Trimming cost V 6 bases and J 11 bases; bases outside gene matches: 9. Looked up from germline, CDR1 is MDHEN and CDR2 is SYDVKM. The CDR3 sequence is CASRKQGRTAFF. CDR3 sequence (DNA): TGTGCCAGCAGGAAACAGGGGCGAACGGCTTTCTTT. The full variable domain, with the rest looked up from reference TRBV28 and TRBJ1-1, is DVKVTQSSRYLVKRTGEKVFLECVQDMDHENMFWYRQDPGLGLRLIYFSYDVKMKEKGDIPEGYSVSREKKERFSLILESASTNQTSMYLCASRKQGRTAFFGQGTRLTVV.

V gene TRBV9 combines with J gene TRBJ1-3, with a weak D call TRBD1 (5 bases). CDR3 size: 13 residues. The germline CDR1 and CDR2 sequences are SGDLS and YYNGEE. V lost 7 bases, J lost 1 base, and 9 bases lay in between. CDR3 bases: TGTGCCAGCGGGGCCCCTTCTGGAAACACCATATATTTT. Protein sequence: CASGAPSGNTIYF.

J is TRBJ2-7 and V is TRBV28; 9 bases fit TRBD2. The germline CDR1 and CDR2 sequences are MDHEN and SYDVKM. The CDR3 extends over 13 amino acids. The junction had 4 bases not matched to a gene; V was cut back by 6 bases and J by 4 bases. This CDR3 reads CASRLSGRYEQYF. CDR3 nucleotides: TGTGCCAGCAGGCTAAGCGGGAGGTACGAGCAGTACTTC.

The V gene is TRBV6-1, the J gene TRBJ2-3; maybe TRBD2 (6 bases). The germline V gene has CDR1 MNHNS and CDR2 SASEGT. V dropped 6 bases and J dropped 3 bases, with 16 bases sitting between them. This CDR3 is built from 15 residues. The CDR3, as DNA: TGTGCCAGCAGACCCCTACCGGGAGCGACAGATACGCAGTATTTT. This translates into CASRPLPGATDTQYF.

V is TRBV19 and J is TRBJ1-1, with 9 bases identical to TRBD1. V shed 4 bases, J shed 9 bases, and the junction held 6 bases outside the gene matches. CDR3 length: 13 residues. Looked up from germline, CDR1 is LNHDA and CDR2 is SQIVND (reference sequence). DNA for the CDR3: TGTGCCAGTAGTAACCGGGACAGGGCCAAAGCTTTCTTT. Protein product: CASSNRDRAKAFF.

The chain links TRBV27 to TRBJ2-5, with 14 positions matching TRBD2. Germline CDR1 is MNHEY and CDR2 is SMNVEV (reference sequence). The CDR3 runs 17 residues. Trimming at V came to 2 bases and at J to 3 bases, leaving 5 bases not matched to a gene. The CDR3 loop is CASSLVPGLAGEETQYF. DNA of the CDR3: TGTGCCAGCAGTTTAGTTCCGGGACTAGCGGGAGAAGAGACCCAGTACTTC.

The V and J genes are TRBV5-1 and TRBJ2-1, with TRBD2 matching 8 bases. The CDR3 has 16 residues. Losses at the gene ends were 4 bases for V and 3 bases for J; bases not matched to a gene: 9. Germline V gives CDR1 SGHRS, CDR2 YFSETQ. CDR3: CASSLRSGRGYNEQFF. Written as DNA, the CDR3 is TGCGCCAGCAGCCTCCGGAGCGGGAGAGGCTACAATGAGCAGTTCTTC.